These 8 T cell receptor beta chains originate from one sample sequenced in a study of T cell changes during pregnancy in multiple sclerosis. Measured with immunoSEQ multiplex PCR; TCRdb has only the in-frame clones, and not every one. Among 40,000 or so clones, around 94% were seen once, and the ten largest hold roughly 1.2%. This sample comprised peripheral blood, obtained before pregnancy. The receptors originated from a female donor with multiple sclerosis, enrolled in a pregnancy study.

The chain has TRBV28 and TRBJ2-7; 10 bases are a match to TRBD2. The CDR3 extends over 15 amino acids. Losses at the gene ends were 8 bases for V and 2 bases for J; bases not matched to a gene: 9. From germline, CDR1 is MDHEN and CDR2 SYDVKM. CDR3 coding DNA: TGTGCCAGCGGACTAGCGGAGGCTTATACCTACGAGCAGTACTTC. Translated, it gives CASGLAEAYTYEQYF.

The chain joins TRBV4-1 to TRBJ1-2; D is uncertain. The CDR3 is 13 residues long. Germline V CDR1 and CDR2: MGHRA, YSYEKL. V lost 0 bases and J 8 bases, leaving 10 bases between the germline ends. The CDR3 DNA reads as TGCGCCAGCAGCCAAGATCGGGTCGGCGGCTACACCTTC. Translated: CASSQDRVGGYTF.

The chain's CDR3 is CSVEDPSGQGTTDTQYF. For the CDR3, the DNA is TGCAGCGTTGAAGACCCTTCGGGACAGGGGACCACAGATACGCAGTATTTT. V is TRBV29-1 and J is TRBJ2-3; TRBD1 aligns across 10 bases. The CDR3 is 17 amino acids. J lost 2 bases, V lost 0 bases, and 8 bases had no gene match. The germline V gene has CDR1 SQVTM and CDR2 ANQGSEA.

This sequence joins TRBV19 and TRBJ2-1, with 14 bases lining up with TRBD2. Germline V gene data show CDR1 as LNHDA and CDR2 as SQIVND (reference sequence). V shed 5 bases and J 5 bases; nucleotides not matched to a gene: 5. The CDR3 spans 16 residues. CDR3 nucleotide sequence: TGTGCCAGTAGTCCCAGACTAGCGGGAGGGAACAATGAGCAGTTCTTC. Protein: CASSPRLAGGNNEQFF.

Here the CDR3 reads CASSQLAGDFNEQYF. The CDR3 DNA sequence: TGTGCCAGCAGCCAATTAGCGGGAGATTTCAACGAGCAGTACTTC. The genes are TRBV4-2 and TRBJ2-7; 9 bases align to TRBD2. CDR1 is LGHNA, CDR2 YNFKEQ, per germline. CDR3 length: 15 amino acids. The trim removed 2 bases at V and 5 bases at J, leaving 7 bases unmatched.

The chain uses TRBV5-1 and TRBJ2-1, with D maybe TRBD1 (6 bases). Trimming stripped 6 bases from V and 2 bases from J, with 15 bases between. This CDR3 contains 15 residues. Germline lookup yields CDR1 SGHRS and CDR2 YFSETQ. CDR3 in amino acids: CASTIGDTTYNEQFF. DNA of the CDR3: TGCGCCAGCACAATAGGGGACACTACCTACAATGAGCAGTTCTTC.

The chain uses TRBV19 and TRBJ2-7; a weak D match, TRBD1 (5 bases). The V gene lost 5 bases and the J gene lost 0 bases, with 14 bases spanning the gap. The length of the CDR3 is 15 residues. The germline V gene encodes CDR1 LNHDA and CDR2 SQIVND (reference sequence). Here the CDR3 DNA reads TGTGCCAGTAGTGTCCAGGGCGACTTCTCCTACGAGCAGTACTTC. This codes for CASSVQGDFSYEQYF.

The chain employs TRBV29-1 and TRBJ1-1, with TRBD1 as a possible D gene (5 bases). Trimming left V 1 base short and J 1 base short, with 10 bases between. The germline V gene encodes CDR1 SQVTM and CDR2 ANQGSEA. The CDR3 is 14 residues long. The CDR3 reads CSVEGQSGNTEAFF. The CDR3 DNA sequence: TGCAGCGTTGAAGGACAGAGTGGGAACACTGAAGCTTTCTTT.